This T cell receptor (beta chain) comes out of a study of breast tumors, draining lymph nodes, adjacent tissues. TCRdb redid the calling of the multiplex PCR reads with MiXCR, one entry per CDR3 protein. The table includes about 270,000 distinct CDR3 sequences, around 30% detected once. Comments on this clonotype: The antigen is unknown.

Overall study results and limits: Most tumor T cells seemingly derive from lymph node, then expand in tumor. Compared with basal-like, luminal-like tumors shared significantly more repertoire with nontumor tissue. Tumor repertoires ranked between lymph nodes and nontumor tissue in diversity, with V and J gene preferences.

Breast cancer patients provided tissue from their axillary draining lymph nodes. Trimming stripped 2 bases from V and 5 bases from J, with 16 bases between. Germline V gene sequence: CDR1 SGDLS, CDR2 YYNGEE. This CDR3 spans 15 amino acids. The chain uses TRBV9 and TRBJ1-2, with a tentative D call TRBD1 (6 bases). Sample: axillary lymph node tissue. The receptor comes from a female donor with breast cancer. Some clones in this sample may be carry-over from other donors' samples. The DNA of the CDR3 is TGTGCCAGCAGCGTTTCCCGTGGGCAGGGGTATGGCTACACCTTC. It translates to CASSVSRGQGYGYTF.